The next 11 T cell receptor beta chains were all read from a single sample in a study of blood T cell repertoires in COVID-19. Libraries were prepared by immunoSEQ multiplex PCR; TCRdb keeps only in-frame clonotypes and omits some of them. This table holds hundreds of thousands of clones, about 89% found once. The sample was peripheral blood. The receptors originated from a woman in her 30s with acute or convalescent COVID-19.

The chain links TRBV28 to TRBJ1-4; possibly TRBD1 for D (6 bases). Trimming pared 4 bases from V and 6 bases from J, leaving 21 bases between. This CDR3 spans 17 amino acids. Germline V gives CDR1 MDHEN, CDR2 SYDVKM. For the CDR3, the DNA is TGTGCCAGCAGTTATGGGGGGCGGGGGCTTTCTTATGAAAAACTGTTTTTT. Translated, it gives CASSYGGRGLSYEKLFF. Using reference TRBV28 and TRBJ1-4 for the parts outside the CDR3, the full variable domain is DVKVTQSSRYLVKRTGEKVFLECVQDMDHENMFWYRQDPGLGLRLIYFSYDVKMKEKGDIPEGYSVSREKKERFSLILESASTNQTSMYLCASSYGGRGLSYEKLFFGSGTQLSVL.

The rearrangement links TRBV9 to TRBJ1-3, with 9 bases identical to TRBD1. Germline values: CDR1 SGDLS, CDR2 YYNGEE. The V segment lost 3 bases and the J segment 4 bases; nucleotides outside the gene matches: 11. This CDR3 is built from 17 residues. CDR3 sequence: CASSDRPGTGSGNTIYF. The CDR3 nucleotides are TGTGCCAGCAGCGACCGTCCCGGGACAGGGTCGGGAAACACCATATATTTT.

The genes are TRBV19 and TRBJ1-4; D gene uncertain. This CDR3 comprises 11 residues. Looked up from germline, CDR1 is LNHDA and CDR2 is SQIVND (reference sequence). The CDR3 sequence: CASSENEKLFF. The CDR3 nucleotides are TGTGCGTCCAGCGAAAATGAAAAACTGTTTTTT. Together with reference TRBV19 and TRBJ1-4, the CDR3 gives the full variable domain: DGGITQSPKYLFRKEGQNVTLSCEQNLNHDAMYWYRQDPGQGLRLIYYSQIVNDFQKGDIAEGYSVSREKKESFPLTVTSAQKNPTAFYLCASSENEKLFFGSGTQLSVL.

The chain is built from TRBV6-1 and TRBJ2-5; 10 nucleotides agree with TRBD2. Germline V gene data show CDR1 as MNHNS and CDR2 as SASEGT. This CDR3 contains 18 residues. Losses at the gene ends were 1 base for V and 0 bases for J; bases not matched to a gene: 8. In DNA form, the CDR3 reads TGTGCCAGCAGTGAAGGTAGGACTAGCGGACCAAACCAAGAGACCCAGTACTTC. This encodes CASSEGRTSGPNQETQYF.

The V gene is TRBV2, the J gene TRBJ1-2; D is unresolved. The CDR3 totals 12 residues. V was trimmed by 8 bases and J by 0 bases, leaving 7 bases between them. CDR1 and CDR2 from the germline V gene are SNHLY and FYNNEI. CDR3 sequence: CASGTANYGYTF. In DNA form, the CDR3 reads TGTGCCAGCGGCACAGCTAACTATGGCTACACCTTC.

The chain combines TRBV11-3 with TRBJ2-1; TRBD1 aligns across 9 bases. V lost 2 bases, J lost 6 bases, and 2 bases stayed unmatched. The CDR3 runs 14 residues. Germline loops: CDR1 SGHNT, CDR2 YENEEA. The CDR3 spells CASSLLGQGNEQFF. The CDR3 DNA follows: TGTGCCAGCAGCTTACTGGGACAGGGCAATGAGCAGTTCTTC.

V usage is TRBV11-2 and J usage is TRBJ2-2; the match to TRBD1 covers 9 bases. The germline V gene has CDR1 SGHAT and CDR2 FQNNGV. The CDR3 consists of 17 residues. Trimming at V came to 4 bases and at J to 5 bases, leaving 11 bases not matched to a gene. CDR3 amino acids: CASSSSRDRDRTGELFF. The DNA of the CDR3 is TGTGCCAGCAGCTCGTCCCGGGACAGGGATCGGACCGGGGAGCTGTTTTTT.

The V and J genes are TRBV19 and TRBJ1-2; possible D gene TRBD1, 5 bases. V shed 3 bases and J shed 2 bases, with 22 bases lying between them. Germline V lookup: CDR1 LNHDA, CDR2 SQIVND (reference sequence). The CDR3 has 18 amino acids. The CDR3 nucleotides read TGTGCCAGTAGTATCGACGCGGAGCGGGCAGGGCGCAACTATGGCTACACCTTC. It is translated as CASSIDAERAGRNYGYTF.

The chain links TRBV4-1 to TRBJ1-1, with D perhaps matching TRBD1 (5 bases). CDR1 and CDR2 (germline): MGHRA, YSYEKL. The CDR3 spans 16 residues. Trimming removed 4 bases from V and 4 bases from J, with 19 bases in between. This chain's CDR3 is CASSPTAGGMGTEAFF. Written as DNA, the CDR3 is TGCGCCAGCAGCCCTACAGCGGGGGGAATGGGCACTGAAGCTTTCTTT.

The genes are TRBV7-9 and TRBJ1-1; tentatively, D is TRBD1 (6 bases). Germline-derived CDR1 and CDR2 are SEHNR and FQNEAQ (reference sequence). This CDR3 region has 14 residues. The germline V and J ends were trimmed by 5 bases and 8 bases, with 18 bases remaining between them. As DNA, the CDR3 is TGTGCCAGCAGCAGTACCACCGGGACACCAGAAGCTTTCTTT. This codes for CASSSTTGTPEAFF. Supplemented by reference TRBV7-9 and TRBJ1-1, the full variable domain reads DTGVSQNPRHKITKRGQNVTFRCDPISEHNRLYWYRQTLGQGPEFLTYFQNEAQLEKSRLLSDRFSAERPKGSFSTLEIQRTEQGDSAMYLCASSSTTGTPEAFFGQGTRLTVV.

The genes are TRBV28 and TRBJ1-5, with 7 positions matching TRBD1. Germline-derived CDR1 and CDR2 are MDHEN and SYDVKM. CDR3 length equals 15 residues. V gave up 5 bases and J gave up 6 bases; unmatched junction bases: 10. Here the CDR3 DNA reads TGTGCCAGCAGTCTATACAGGGGCGGAGGTCAGCCCCAGCATTTT. It specifies CASSLYRGGGQPQHF.